This T cell receptor beta chain is drawn from a study of T cells in localized non-small cell lung cancer. Findings of the study overall: In adjacent lung, a median about 52 of the top 100 tumor clones were found.

With 8 bases removed from V and 2 bases from J, the gap between germline ends came to 22 bases. The CDR3 is made up of 16 amino acids. Per the germline V gene, CDR1 is MNHEY and CDR2 is SMNVEV (reference sequence). Clones were sequenced by immunoSEQ multiplex PCR, and TCRdb holds only the in-frame ones, with some missing. The sample shows about 79,000 clones, almost 85% of them seen only once. Notes on this clone: Its antigen is not known.

The source was peripheral blood, collected before any cancer treatment. The clonotype was recovered from a female donor at least 60 years old with stage I lung adenocarcinoma. The J gene is TRBJ2-7, the V gene TRBV27; D gene uncertain. CDR3 sequence: CASRSEARALTYEQYF. As DNA, the CDR3 is TGTGCCAGCCGGTCAGAGGCCCGGGCGCTCACCTACGAGCAGTACTTC.